One sample yielded the 8 T cell receptor beta chains listed below, sequenced in a study of cytomegalovirus exposure and HLA in healthy donors. 13 Jbeta primers and 60 Vbeta primers were used for the PCR. Repertoires were generated with immunoSEQ multiplex PCR, while TCRdb's copy carries only in-frame clones and drops some. There are more than 70,000 clones in the sample; more than 70% occur only once, and less than 4% lies in the top ten. Sequencing was performed on PBMCs. Every receptor here comes from a man between 35 and 55 years old in good health and CMV-seronegative.

CDR3 nucleotide sequence: TGCAGCGTTGTGGGTCCAGGTACCTCCTACGAGCAGTACTTC. Translation: CSVVGPGTSYEQYF. The V call is TRBV29-1, the J call TRBJ2-7; D is unresolved. There are 14 residues in the CDR3. Deletions cut 4 bases from V and 0 bases from J, with 13 bases between. Germline-derived CDR1 and CDR2 are SQVTM and ANQGSEA.

This chain connects TRBV7-6 to TRBJ1-2, with 8 bases matching TRBD1. The length of the CDR3 is 14 residues. The germline CDR1 and CDR2 sequences are SGHVS and FNYEAQ. With 4 bases clipped from V and 5 bases from J, the junction kept 6 bases outside the gene matches. This chain's CDR3 is CASSSTGESYGYTF. In nucleotides, the CDR3 is TGTGCCAGCAGCTCGACAGGGGAGAGTTATGGCTACACCTTC.

This sequence joins TRBV27 and TRBJ2-2, with TRBD2 as a possible D gene (5 bases). The length of the CDR3 is 13 residues. V lost 3 bases and J 5 bases, leaving 7 bases between the germline ends. Germline-derived CDR1 and CDR2 are MNHEY and SMNVEV (reference sequence). This chain's CDR3 is CASSFEGTGELFF. DNA of the CDR3: TGTGCCAGCAGTTTTGAGGGAACCGGGGAGCTGTTTTTT.

The chain links TRBV9 to TRBJ2-3, with 13 bases identical to TRBD2. The germline gives CDR1 SGDLS, CDR2 YYNGEE. CDR3 size: 18 residues. The V segment lost 4 bases and the J segment 2 bases; nucleotides outside the gene matches: 10. CDR3 nucleotides: TGTGCCAGCAGCTTCCCCCGGACTAGCGGGGGCCCCACAGATACGCAGTATTTT. It is translated as CASSFPRTSGGPTDTQYF.

There are a few counts of this clone. J is TRBJ2-7 and V is TRBV11-2, with 7 bases lining up with TRBD1. The CDR3 covers 16 residues. The V and J ends lost 5 bases and 0 bases, in that order; junction bases with no gene match: 10. Germline V gene sequence: CDR1 SGHAT, CDR2 FQNNGV. The CDR3 reads CASSTTGTVNSYEQYF. The CDR3 DNA follows: TGTGCCAGCAGCACAACCGGGACAGTAAACTCCTACGAGCAGTACTTC.

The gene calls are TRBV4-1 and TRBJ1-6; TRBD1 matches at 10 bases. Germline trimming cut 4 bases from V and 8 bases from J; bases unmatched to any gene: 2. The V gene's germline CDR1 is MGHRA and CDR2 YSYEKL. The CDR3 covers 14 residues. DNA for the CDR3: TGCGCCAGCAGCCGTGGGACAGGGGATTCACCCCTCCACTTT. The encoded protein is CASSRGTGDSPLHF.

The chain carries TRBV6-5 and TRBJ1-2; 11 bases agree with TRBD1. V was pared by 5 bases and J by 5 bases, with 7 bases of the junction left unmatched. This CDR3 is 15 amino acids long. Germline assignment: CDR1 MNHEY and CDR2 SVGAGI. The DNA of the CDR3 is TGTGCCAGCAGTACGGCCGGGACAGGGGGTTATGGCTACACCTTC. Encoded protein: CASSTAGTGGYGYTF.

The chain carries TRBV9 and TRBJ2-1; the match to TRBD2 covers 8 bases. Trimming cost V 3 bases and J 5 bases; bases outside gene matches: 10. CDR3 length: 16 amino acids. Germline V CDR1 and CDR2: SGDLS, YYNGEE. The CDR3 bases are TGTGCCAGCAGCGGGAGGCGGGGGGCCTTCGACAATGAGCAGTTCTTC. Protein sequence: CASSGRRGAFDNEQFF.